These 32 T cell receptor beta chains originate from one sample sequenced in a study of T-cell reconstitution after alpha-beta-depleted transplantation in children. TCRbeta library preparation incorporated unique molecular identifiers. Each CDR3 protein is one row after TCRdb ran MiXCR on the PCR reads. This sample has some 530,000 distinct CDR3 sequences, with roughly an eighth found just once. Sequences were derived from PBMCs from the stem cell graft donor, sampled from the stem cell graft. The receptors here all came from a human donor who donated a stem cell graft to a child with combined immunodeficiency.

This chain connects TRBV6-2 or TRBV6-3 to TRBJ1-4, with D perhaps TRBD1 (5 bases). The CDR3 has 15 amino acids. Germline V gene sequence: CDR1 MNHEY, CDR2 SVGEGT. V gave up 6 bases and J gave up 0 bases, with 11 bases separating them. The CDR3 spells CASRSRTPTNEKLFF. The CDR3 nucleotides are TGTGCCAGCAGGTCCCGGACACCAACTAATGAAAAACTGTTTTTT.

The chain's CDR3 is CASSVAVGGTPEVNEQFF. For the CDR3, the DNA is TGTGCCAGCAGCGTAGCAGTGGGTGGGACCCCAGAGGTGAATGAGCAGTTCTTC. The J gene is TRBJ2-1, the V gene TRBV9; either TRBD1 or TRBD2 may supply D (5 bases each). Trimming removed 0 bases from V and 7 bases from J, with 23 bases in between. The CDR3 sequence is 18 residues long. Germline assignment: CDR1 SGDLS and CDR2 YYNGEE.

The V call is TRBV20-1, the J call TRBJ1-1; 9 bases align to TRBD1. The CDR3 covers 13 residues. Germline V CDR1 and CDR2: DFQATT, SNEGSKA (reference sequence). After removal of 7 bases from V and 5 bases from J, the junction contained 8 bases not matched to a gene. The CDR3 nucleotides are TGCAGTGTCCCCGACAGGGGGTATACTGAAGCTTTCTTT. Its protein product is CSVPDRGYTEAFF.

This chain joins TRBV6-5 and TRBJ1-2; D uncertain. The CDR3 runs to 15 residues. The V and J ends lost 0 bases and 3 bases respectively, with 11 bases between them. Looked up from germline, CDR1 is MNHEY and CDR2 is SVGAGI. The CDR3 loop reads CASSYSTGADYGYTF. As DNA, the CDR3 is TGTGCCAGCAGTTACTCGACGGGAGCGGACTATGGCTACACCTTC.

This clonotype has only a few counts. The V call is TRBV20-1, the J call TRBJ2-3; 13 positions agree with TRBD2. The CDR3 is made up of 14 amino acids. CDR1 DFQATT and CDR2 SNEGSKA come from the germline V gene (reference sequence). Losses at the gene ends were 5 bases for V and 6 bases for J; bases not matched to a gene: 5. CDR3 in DNA: TGCAGTGCTCGGACTAGCGGGGGTATGGATACGCAGTATTTT. Translated, it gives CSARTSGGMDTQYF.

This clonotype was seen only a few times. The rearrangement links TRBV12-3 or TRBV12-4 to TRBJ2-1, with TRBD2 as a possible D gene (6 bases). The CDR3 runs to 15 residues. V was shortened by 6 bases and J by 2 bases, with 14 bases between the two germline ends. The CDR3 region has the DNA TGTGCCAGCAGATTACCCGGGGGAACCTACAATGAGCAGTTCTTC. The encoded protein is CASRLPGGTYNEQFF.

This clonotype was seen more than once but under ten times. The chain joins TRBV6-1 to TRBJ2-7, with a tentative D call TRBD2 (5 bases). Germline V gives CDR1 MNHNS, CDR2 SASEGT. The CDR3 extends over 13 amino acids. V was shortened by 5 bases and J by 6 bases, with 14 bases between the two germline ends. The CDR3 bases are TGTGCCAGCAGTATGGTGGCCGGGGTCGAGCAGTACTTC. Its translation is CASSMVAGVEQYF.

V gene TRBV5-6 combines with J gene TRBJ2-3; 7 nucleotides align to TRBD2. The length of the CDR3 is 17 residues. The germline V gene encodes CDR1 SGHDT and CDR2 YYEEEE. V was pared by 2 bases and J by 1 base, with 10 bases of the junction left unmatched. The DNA for the CDR3 is TGTGCCAGCAGCTTACATGGACTAGTGTTTGGCACAGATACGCAGTATTTT. Amino acid sequence: CASSLHGLVFGTDTQYF.

This clonotype was seen more than once but under ten times. The V gene is TRBV24-1, the J gene TRBJ2-1; 9 bases are a match to TRBD2. The CDR3 runs to 16 residues. Trimming cost V 0 bases and J 8 bases; bases outside gene matches: 7. Germline V gene sequence: CDR1 KGHDR, CDR2 SFDVKD. Here the CDR3 reads CATSDLGRGGVDEQFF. Here the CDR3 DNA reads TGTGCCACCAGTGATTTGGGGCGGGGGGGCGTAGATGAGCAGTTCTTC.

This clonotype was recorded a few times. The CDR3 spells CSARDLGGQGFRNYGYTF. In DNA form, the CDR3 reads TGCAGTGCTAGAGATCTAGGAGGACAGGGGTTTAGGAACTATGGCTACACCTTC. This chain links TRBV20-1 with TRBJ1-2, with 9 nucleotides matching TRBD1. V was clipped by 0 bases and J by 2 bases; unmatched bases: 13. Looked up from germline, CDR1 is DFQATT and CDR2 is SNEGSKA (reference sequence). CDR3 length: 18 residues.

This clonotype was recorded many times. The rearrangement joins TRBV20-1 to TRBJ2-7; no clear D gene. The V gene lost 6 bases and the J gene lost 2 bases, with 17 bases spanning the gap. CDR1 and CDR2 from the germline V gene are DFQATT and SNEGSKA (reference sequence). The CDR3 contains 14 residues. This chain's CDR3 is CSAPLALGTYEQYF. CDR3 nucleotides: TGCAGTGCCCCCCTGGCGTTAGGAACCTACGAGCAGTACTTC.

This clonotype was observed many times. The chain joins TRBV5-6 to TRBJ2-1; TRBD1 agrees at 9 bases. The junction had 10 bases not matched to a gene; V was cut back by 4 bases and J by 14 bases. The germline V gene has CDR1 SGHDT and CDR2 YYEEEE. This CDR3 is 13 amino acids long. The CDR3 sequence: CASSPGQRDREFF. The CDR3, as DNA: TGTGCCAGCAGCCCGGGGCAGAGGGACAGGGAGTTCTTC.

This clonotype showed up many times. The chain uses TRBV7-9 and TRBJ2-1; no definite D call. Germline V gene sequence: CDR1 SEHNR, CDR2 FQNEAQ (reference sequence). Trimming shortened V by 5 bases and J by 0 bases, and 11 bases separated the two germline ends. The CDR3 is 15 amino acids. CDR3 residues: CASSLGTYSYNEQFF. Here the CDR3 DNA reads TGTGCCAGCAGCCTCGGTACTTACTCCTACAATGAGCAGTTCTTC.

This clonotype was counted at least ten times. The V gene is TRBV5-1, the J gene TRBJ2-7, with D tentatively TRBD1 (6 bases). This CDR3 spans 13 amino acids. V lost 5 bases, J lost 3 bases, and 12 bases lay in between. Germline V gene lookup returns CDR1 SGHRS and CDR2 YFSETQ. CDR3 region: CASSWDTNYEQYF. The CDR3 nucleotides are TGCGCCAGCAGTTGGGACACGAACTACGAGCAGTACTTC.

This CDR3 is CASSRQGAYSGANVLTF. The DNA of the CDR3 is TGTGCCAGCAGTCGACAGGGTGCCTACTCTGGGGCCAACGTCCTGACTTTC. The rearrangement uses TRBV6-2 or TRBV6-3 and TRBJ2-6; 7 bases are a match to TRBD1. Germline V gives CDR1 MNHEY, CDR2 SVGEGT. The V segment lost 5 bases and the J segment 0 bases; nucleotides outside the gene matches: 7. The CDR3 sequence is 17 residues long.

A few counts support this clonotype. The chain links TRBV7-2 to TRBJ1-5; D ambiguous. There are 13 residues in the CDR3. Germline V gene lookup returns CDR1 SGHTA and CDR2 FQGNSA. The ends were cut back, 2 bases at V and 6 bases at J, with 8 bases in the middle. CDR3 region: CASSLWEGQPQHF. The CDR3 bases are TGTGCCAGCAGCTTATGGGAGGGTCAGCCCCAGCATTTT.

The chain recombines TRBV27 with TRBJ2-4, with TRBD1 matching over 11 bases. CDR1 is MNHEY and CDR2 is SMNVEV in the germline V gene (reference sequence). The CDR3 is made up of 14 amino acids. V lost 5 bases to trimming and J lost 6 bases; unmatched junction nucleotides: 3. The CDR3 reads CASSPGTGGNIQYF. The CDR3 region has the DNA TGTGCCAGCAGTCCCGGGACAGGGGGAAACATTCAGTACTTC.

CDR3: CASSDSHGGADEQFF. The CDR3, as DNA: TGTGCCAGCAGTGATTCGCACGGGGGGGCCGATGAGCAGTTCTTC. The chain couples TRBV6-4 to TRBJ2-1; 8 nucleotides align to TRBD2. The V gene end was trimmed by 3 bases and the J gene end by 8 bases; junction bases not matched to a gene: 9. The germline CDR1 and CDR2 sequences are MRHNA and SNTAGT. The CDR3 length is 15 residues.

The J gene is TRBJ2-2, the V gene TRBV27; D remains ambiguous. The germline CDR1 and CDR2 sequences are MNHEY and SMNVEV (reference sequence). Trimming shortened V by 7 bases and J by 3 bases, and 12 bases separated the two germline ends. The CDR3 is 14 residues long. CDR3 DNA: TGTGCCAGCAAACAATACCGTGACACCGGGGAGCTGTTTTTT. This gives the protein CASKQYRDTGELFF.

At least ten counts were recorded for this clonotype. V gene TRBV25-1 combines with J gene TRBJ2-2, with D possibly matching TRBD2 (5 bases). This CDR3 comprises 19 residues. Germline V gives CDR1 MGHDK, CDR2 SYGVNS. Trimming took off 0 bases at V and 0 bases at J, with 17 bases between the two ends. CDR3 DNA: TGTGCCAGCAGTGAATATTATGCCTTGCGGGCGTCGAACACCGGGGAGCTGTTTTTT. Protein sequence: CASSEYYALRASNTGELFF.

This chain links TRBV28 with TRBJ2-7; D not resolved. The V end was cut by 6 bases, the J end by 0 bases, with 9 bases between. This CDR3 has 13 residues. Germline V lookup: CDR1 MDHEN, CDR2 SYDVKM. As DNA, the CDR3 is TGTGCCAGCAGCCTCCTCCCCTCCTACGAGCAGTACTTC. It specifies CASSLLPSYEQYF. Complete variable domain (other parts from reference TRBV28 and TRBJ2-7): DVKVTQSSRYLVKRTGEKVFLECVQDMDHENMFWYRQDPGLGLRLIYFSYDVKMKEKGDIPEGYSVSREKKERFSLILESASTNQTSMYLCASSLLPSYEQYFGPGTRLTVT.

This clonotype was seen ten or more times. The chain combines TRBV20-1 with TRBJ2-2; D not certain. V shed 0 bases and J shed 2 bases, with 7 bases lying between them. Germline V gene sequence: CDR1 DFQATT, CDR2 SNEGSKA (reference sequence). The CDR3 spans 14 residues. The CDR3 spells CSARDSLNTGELFF. For the CDR3, the DNA is TGCAGTGCTAGAGACTCACTAAACACCGGGGAGCTGTTTTTT.

This clonotype was seen more than once but under ten times. The J gene is TRBJ1-1, the V gene TRBV7-9, with TRBD1 as a possible D gene (5 bases). V dropped 8 bases and J dropped 4 bases, with 8 bases sitting between them. Germline-derived CDR1 and CDR2 are SEHNR and FQNEAQ (reference sequence). The CDR3 runs 11 residues. DNA of the CDR3: TGTGCCAGCGGGGGACTCACTGAAGCTTTCTTT. Amino acids: CASGGLTEAFF.

The sample holds many counts of this clonotype. V gene TRBV7-9 combines with J gene TRBJ2-5; no reliable D call. CDR1 and CDR2 (germline): SEHNR, FQNEAQ (reference sequence). Trimming shortened V by 1 base and J by 5 bases, and 5 bases separated the two germline ends. This CDR3 has 12 amino acids. This chain's CDR3 is CASSLGLETQYF. For the CDR3, the DNA is TGTGCCAGCAGCTTAGGGCTGGAGACCCAGTACTTC.

Only a few counts were recorded for this clonotype. The chain recombines TRBV12-3 or TRBV12-4 with TRBJ1-1; D remains unclear. The CDR3 length is 11 residues. V dropped 3 bases and J dropped 11 bases, with 10 bases sitting between them. CDR3 in DNA: TGTGCCAGCAGTTTTCGGTTTTGGGCTTTCTTT. This sequence encodes CASSFRFWAFF.

This clonotype has only a few counts. The V gene is TRBV13, the J gene TRBJ2-7, with unresolved D. V shed 5 bases and J shed 5 bases, with 13 bases lying between them. This CDR3 has 13 residues. CDR1 is PRHDT, CDR2 FYEKMQ, per germline (reference sequence). The CDR3 DNA is TGTGCCAGCAGCCCACCCTCCTACCACGAGCAGTACTTC. Translation: CASSPPSYHEQYF. Combining the CDR3 with reference TRBV13 and TRBJ2-7 gives the whole variable domain AAGVIQSPRHLIKEKRETATLKCYPIPRHDTVYWYQQGPGQDPQFLISFYEKMQSDKGSIPDRFSAQQFSDYHSELNMSSLELGDSALYFCASSPPSYHEQYFGPGTRLTVT.

This CDR3 reads CASSLGPDPYEQYF. CDR3 sequence (DNA): TGTGCCAGCAGCTTAGGACCGGACCCCTACGAGCAGTACTTC. This sequence joins TRBV11-2 and TRBJ2-7; no clear D gene. The CDR3 spans 14 residues. From germline, CDR1 is SGHAT and CDR2 FQNNGV. V shed 1 base and J shed 2 bases, with 9 bases lying between them.

This clonotype was observed many times. The J gene is TRBJ2-7, the V gene TRBV9; TRBD2 agrees at 15 bases. This CDR3 is 18 amino acids long. Germline V gene lookup returns CDR1 SGDLS and CDR2 YYNGEE. J lost 2 bases, V lost 3 bases, and 9 bases had no gene match. The CDR3 DNA reads as TGTGCCAGCAGCGCCTCCGGGACTAGCGGGGGGTTTACCTACGAGCAGTACTTC. It is translated as CASSASGTSGGFTYEQYF.

This chain uses TRBV5-1 with TRBJ2-7, with a possible D match to TRBD2 (5 bases). The CDR3 spans 14 residues. The V and J ends lost 7 bases and 7 bases respectively, with 21 bases between them. CDR1 and CDR2 (germline): SGHRS, YFSETQ. The CDR3 region has the DNA TGCGCCAGCGGAGCCAACGGCCATACGGGAGAGCAGTACTTC. Its translation: CASGANGHTGEQYF.

This clonotype was seen at least ten times. The chain links TRBV7-2 to TRBJ2-3; 11 bases align to TRBD2. Trimming removed 6 bases from V and 3 bases from J; junction bases left unmatched: 5. The CDR3 consists of 15 residues. Germline V gives CDR1 SGHTA, CDR2 FQGNSA. The chain's CDR3 is CASRISGGATDTQYF. The CDR3 DNA follows: TGTGCCAGCAGAATTAGCGGGGGGGCGACAGATACGCAGTATTTT.

This clonotype was seen a handful of times. This chain connects TRBV5-1 to TRBJ1-1; D gene uncertain. The length of the CDR3 is 12 residues. Trimming pared 0 bases from V and 6 bases from J, leaving 6 bases between. CDR1 SGHRS and CDR2 YFSETQ come from the germline V gene. The CDR3 DNA follows: TGCGCCAGCAGCTTGGCTCCCTCTGAAGCTTTCTTT. It is translated as CASSLAPSEAFF.

This clonotype has a handful of counts. V gene TRBV11-2 combines with J gene TRBJ1-5; tentatively, D is TRBD1 (6 bases). This CDR3 spans 14 amino acids. Trimming removed 4 bases from V and 3 bases from J, with 10 bases in between. The V gene's germline CDR1 is SGHAT and CDR2 FQNNGV. The CDR3 sequence: CASSYGQTNQPQHF. The CDR3 DNA is TGTGCCAGCAGCTACGGACAGACCAATCAGCCCCAGCATTTT.